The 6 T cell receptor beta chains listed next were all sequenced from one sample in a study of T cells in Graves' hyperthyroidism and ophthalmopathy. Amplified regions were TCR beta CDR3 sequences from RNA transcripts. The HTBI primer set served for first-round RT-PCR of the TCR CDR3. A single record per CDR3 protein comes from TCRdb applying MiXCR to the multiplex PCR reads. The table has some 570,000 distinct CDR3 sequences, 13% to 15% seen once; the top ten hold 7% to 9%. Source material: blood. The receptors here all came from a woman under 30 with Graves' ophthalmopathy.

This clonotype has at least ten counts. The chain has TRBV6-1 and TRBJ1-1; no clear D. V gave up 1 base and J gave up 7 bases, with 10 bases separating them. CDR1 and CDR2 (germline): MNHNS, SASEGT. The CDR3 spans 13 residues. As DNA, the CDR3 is TGTGCCAGCAGTGAAGGAGTGGGGTTTGAAGCTTTCTTT. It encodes CASSEGVGFEAFF.

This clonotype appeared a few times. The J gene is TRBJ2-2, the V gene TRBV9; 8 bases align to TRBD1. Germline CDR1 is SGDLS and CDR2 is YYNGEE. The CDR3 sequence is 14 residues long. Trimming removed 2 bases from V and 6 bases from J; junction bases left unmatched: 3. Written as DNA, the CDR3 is TGTGCCAGCAGCGTCCTGGACAGGGCCGGGGAGCTGTTTTTT. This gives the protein CASSVLDRAGELFF.

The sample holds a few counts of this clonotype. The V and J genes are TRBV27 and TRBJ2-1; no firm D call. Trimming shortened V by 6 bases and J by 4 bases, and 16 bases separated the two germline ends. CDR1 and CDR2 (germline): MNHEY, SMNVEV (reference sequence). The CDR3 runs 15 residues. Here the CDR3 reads CASSRRVLTYNEQFF. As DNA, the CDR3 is TGTGCCAGCAGCCGACGAGTACTTACTTACAATGAGCAGTTCTTC.

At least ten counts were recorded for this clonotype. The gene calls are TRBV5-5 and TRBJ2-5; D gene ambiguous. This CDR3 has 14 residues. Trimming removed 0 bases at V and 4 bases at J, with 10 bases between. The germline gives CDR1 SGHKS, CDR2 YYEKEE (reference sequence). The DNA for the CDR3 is TGTGCCAGCAGCTTGGACCCGACGGGAGAGACCCAGTACTTC. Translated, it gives CASSLDPTGETQYF.

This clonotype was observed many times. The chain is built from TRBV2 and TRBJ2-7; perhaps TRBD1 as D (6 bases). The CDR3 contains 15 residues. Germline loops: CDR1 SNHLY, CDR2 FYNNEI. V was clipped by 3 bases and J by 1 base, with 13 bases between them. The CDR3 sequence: CASSDYRGSSYEQYF. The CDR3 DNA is TGTGCCAGCAGTGATTATAGGGGGAGTTCCTACGAGCAGTACTTC.

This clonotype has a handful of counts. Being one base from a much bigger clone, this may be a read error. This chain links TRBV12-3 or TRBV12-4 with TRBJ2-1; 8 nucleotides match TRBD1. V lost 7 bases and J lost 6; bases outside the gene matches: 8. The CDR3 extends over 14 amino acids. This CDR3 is CASTRTGICNEQFF. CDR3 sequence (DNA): TGTGCCAGCACCAGGACAGGGATCTGCAATGAGCAGTTCTTC.